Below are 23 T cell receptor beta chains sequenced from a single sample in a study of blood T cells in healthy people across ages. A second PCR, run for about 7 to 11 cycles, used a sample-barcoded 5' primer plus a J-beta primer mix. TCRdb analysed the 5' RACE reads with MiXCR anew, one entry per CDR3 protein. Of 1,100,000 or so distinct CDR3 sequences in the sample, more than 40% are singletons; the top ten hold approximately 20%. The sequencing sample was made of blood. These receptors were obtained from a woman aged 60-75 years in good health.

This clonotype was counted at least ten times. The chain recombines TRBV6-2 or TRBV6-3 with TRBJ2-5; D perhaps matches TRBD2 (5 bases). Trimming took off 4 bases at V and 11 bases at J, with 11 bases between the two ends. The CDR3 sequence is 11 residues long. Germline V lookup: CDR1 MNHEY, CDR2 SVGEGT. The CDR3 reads CASSSTWRQYF. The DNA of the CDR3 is TGTGCCAGCAGTTCCACGTGGAGGCAGTACTTC.

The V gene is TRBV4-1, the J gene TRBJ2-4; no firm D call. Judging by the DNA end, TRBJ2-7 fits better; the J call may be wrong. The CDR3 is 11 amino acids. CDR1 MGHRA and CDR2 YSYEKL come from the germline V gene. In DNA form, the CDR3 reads TGCGCCAGCAACACAAGCGACGAGCAGTACTTC. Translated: CASNTSDEQYF.

The CDR3 nucleotides are TGTGCCATCAGGGAAGACAGGGTCGAGCAGTACTTC. It codes for CAIREDRVEQYF. This chain uses TRBV10-3 with TRBJ2-5, with 7 bases that match TRBD1. The J call is in doubt because the DNA end fits TRBJ2-7 better. The CDR3 extends over 12 amino acids. Germline CDR1 is ENHRY and CDR2 is SYGVKD.

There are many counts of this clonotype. This CDR3 is CSGLLLAGRYNEQFF. CDR3 DNA sequence: TGCAGCGGCTTACTTCTAGCGGGTCGCTACAATGAGCAGTTCTTC. The chain links TRBV29-1 to TRBJ2-1, with TRBD2 identical over 8 bases. This CDR3 has 15 residues. V shed 7 bases, J shed 3 bases, and the junction held 11 bases outside the gene matches. The V gene's germline CDR1 is SQVTM and CDR2 ANQGSEA.

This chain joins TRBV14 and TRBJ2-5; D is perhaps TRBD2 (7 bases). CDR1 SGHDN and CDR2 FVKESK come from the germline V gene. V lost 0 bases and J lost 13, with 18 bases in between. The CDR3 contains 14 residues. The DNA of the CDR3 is TGTGCCAGCAGCCAAGAAATCGGAGTCGGGGGGCTGTACTTC. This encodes CASSQEIGVGGLYF.

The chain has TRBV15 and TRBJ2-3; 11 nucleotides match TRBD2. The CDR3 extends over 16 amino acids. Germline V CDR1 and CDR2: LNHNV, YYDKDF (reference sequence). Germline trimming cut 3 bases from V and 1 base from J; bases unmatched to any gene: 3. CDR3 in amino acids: CATSSGTSGRTDTQYF. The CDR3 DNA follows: TGTGCCACCAGCAGCGGGACTAGCGGCCGCACAGATACGCAGTATTTT. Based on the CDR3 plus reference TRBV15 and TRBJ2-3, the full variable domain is DAMVIQNPRYQVTQFGKPVTLSCSQTLNHNVMYWYQQKSSQAPKLLFHYYDKDFNNEADTPDNFQSRRPNTSFCFLDIRSPGLGDTAMYLCATSSGTSGRTDTQYFGPGTRLTVL.

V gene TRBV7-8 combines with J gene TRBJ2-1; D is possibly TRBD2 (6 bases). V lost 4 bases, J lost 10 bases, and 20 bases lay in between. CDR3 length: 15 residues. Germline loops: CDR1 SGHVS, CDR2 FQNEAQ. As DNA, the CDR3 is TGTGCCAGCAGCTCCCCGGGGGAATTTAAGGGGGAGCAGTTCTTC. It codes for CASSSPGEFKGEQFF.

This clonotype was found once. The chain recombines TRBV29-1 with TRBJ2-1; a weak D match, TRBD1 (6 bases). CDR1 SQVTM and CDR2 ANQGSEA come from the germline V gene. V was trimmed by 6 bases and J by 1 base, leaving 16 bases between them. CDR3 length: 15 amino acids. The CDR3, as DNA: TGCAGCGTCCAAACGAGGGACATTTCCTACAATGAGCAGTTCTTC. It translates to CSVQTRDISYNEQFF.

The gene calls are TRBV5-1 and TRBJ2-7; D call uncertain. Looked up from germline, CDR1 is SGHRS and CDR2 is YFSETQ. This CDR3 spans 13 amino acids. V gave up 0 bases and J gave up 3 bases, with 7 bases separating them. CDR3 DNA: TGCGCCAGCAGCTTGGAAGTTAACTACGAGCAGTACTTC. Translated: CASSLEVNYEQYF.

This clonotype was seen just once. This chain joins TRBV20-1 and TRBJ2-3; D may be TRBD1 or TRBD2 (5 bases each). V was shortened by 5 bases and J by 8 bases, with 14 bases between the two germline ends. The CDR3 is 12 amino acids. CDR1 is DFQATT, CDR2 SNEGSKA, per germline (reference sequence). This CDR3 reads CSAQQGRGTQYF. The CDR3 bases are TGCAGTGCTCAGCAGGGACGTGGTACGCAGTATTTT.

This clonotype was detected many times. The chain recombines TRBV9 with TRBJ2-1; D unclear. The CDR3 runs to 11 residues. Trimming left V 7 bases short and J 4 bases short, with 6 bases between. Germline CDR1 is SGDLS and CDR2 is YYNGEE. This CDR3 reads CASGAYNEQFF. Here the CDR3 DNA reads TGTGCCAGCGGAGCGTACAATGAGCAGTTCTTC.

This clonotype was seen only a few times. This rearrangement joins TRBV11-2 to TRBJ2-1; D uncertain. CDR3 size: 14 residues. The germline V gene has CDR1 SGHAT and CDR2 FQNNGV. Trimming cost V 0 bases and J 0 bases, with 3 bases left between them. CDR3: CASSLERSYNEQFF. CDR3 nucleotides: TGTGCCAGCAGCTTAGAGCGCTCCTACAATGAGCAGTTCTTC.

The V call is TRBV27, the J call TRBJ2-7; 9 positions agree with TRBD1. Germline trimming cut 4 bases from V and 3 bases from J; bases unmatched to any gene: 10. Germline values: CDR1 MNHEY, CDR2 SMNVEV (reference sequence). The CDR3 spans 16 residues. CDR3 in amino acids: CASSSTPQGAIYEQYF. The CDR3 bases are TGTGCCAGCAGTTCCACCCCACAGGGGGCGATCTACGAGCAGTACTTC.

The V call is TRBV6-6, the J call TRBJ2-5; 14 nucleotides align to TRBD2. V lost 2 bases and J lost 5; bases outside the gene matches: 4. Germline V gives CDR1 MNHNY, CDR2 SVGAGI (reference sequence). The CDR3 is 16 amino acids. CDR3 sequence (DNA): TGTGCCAGCAGTTACACCAGGACTAGCGGGAGGGAGACCCAGTACTTC. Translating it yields CASSYTRTSGRETQYF.

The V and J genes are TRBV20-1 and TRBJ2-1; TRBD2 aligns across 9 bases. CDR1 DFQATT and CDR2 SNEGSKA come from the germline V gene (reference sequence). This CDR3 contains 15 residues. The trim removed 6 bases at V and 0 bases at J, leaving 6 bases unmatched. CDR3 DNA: TGCAGTGCACCGGGACTAGCCAGCTCCTACAATGAGCAGTTCTTC. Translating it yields CSAPGLASSYNEQFF.

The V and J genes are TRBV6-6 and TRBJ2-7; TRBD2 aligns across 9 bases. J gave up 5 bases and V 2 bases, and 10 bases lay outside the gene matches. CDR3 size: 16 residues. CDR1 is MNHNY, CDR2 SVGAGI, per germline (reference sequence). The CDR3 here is CASSYRGRLAGDEQYF. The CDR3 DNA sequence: TGTGCCAGCAGTTACCGCGGTAGGTTAGCGGGAGACGAGCAGTACTTC.

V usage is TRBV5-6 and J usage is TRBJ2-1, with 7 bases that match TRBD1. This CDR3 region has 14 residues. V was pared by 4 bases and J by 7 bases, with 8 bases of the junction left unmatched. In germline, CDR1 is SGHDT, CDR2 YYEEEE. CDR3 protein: CASSLRQGMNEQFF. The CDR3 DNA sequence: TGTGCCAGCAGCCTTAGACAGGGTATGAATGAGCAGTTCTTC.

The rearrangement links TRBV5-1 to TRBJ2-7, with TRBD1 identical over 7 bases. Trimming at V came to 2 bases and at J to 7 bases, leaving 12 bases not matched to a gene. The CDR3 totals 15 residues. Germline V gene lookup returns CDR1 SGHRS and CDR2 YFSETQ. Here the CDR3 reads CASSLGGAHEKEQYF. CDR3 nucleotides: TGCGCCAGCAGCTTAGGGGGCGCTCACGAAAAAGAGCAGTACTTC.

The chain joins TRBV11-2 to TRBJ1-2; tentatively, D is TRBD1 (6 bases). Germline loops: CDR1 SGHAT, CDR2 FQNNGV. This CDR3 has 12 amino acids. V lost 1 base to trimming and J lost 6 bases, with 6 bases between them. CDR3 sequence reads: CASSLAGDGYTF. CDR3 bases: TGTGCCAGCAGCTTAGCAGGGGATGGCTACACCTTC.

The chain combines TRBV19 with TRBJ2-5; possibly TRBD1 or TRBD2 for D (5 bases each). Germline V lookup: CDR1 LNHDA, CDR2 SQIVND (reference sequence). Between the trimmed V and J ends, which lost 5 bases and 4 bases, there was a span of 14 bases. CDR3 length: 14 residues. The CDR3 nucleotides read TGTGCCAGTAGTCGGTGGGGGATCGGAGAGACCCAGTACTTC. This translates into CASSRWGIGETQYF.

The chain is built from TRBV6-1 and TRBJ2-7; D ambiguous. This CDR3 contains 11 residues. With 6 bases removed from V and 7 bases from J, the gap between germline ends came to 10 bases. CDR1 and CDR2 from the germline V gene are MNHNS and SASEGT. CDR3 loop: CASRITVEQYF. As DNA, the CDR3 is TGTGCCAGCAGGATTACAGTTGAGCAGTACTTC.

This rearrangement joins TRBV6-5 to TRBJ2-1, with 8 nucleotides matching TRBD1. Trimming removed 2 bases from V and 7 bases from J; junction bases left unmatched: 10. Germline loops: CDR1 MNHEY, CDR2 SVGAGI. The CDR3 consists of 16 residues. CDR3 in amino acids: CASSYRTGSYLNEQFF. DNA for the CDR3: TGTGCCAGCAGTTACAGGACAGGGAGTTATCTTAATGAGCAGTTCTTC.

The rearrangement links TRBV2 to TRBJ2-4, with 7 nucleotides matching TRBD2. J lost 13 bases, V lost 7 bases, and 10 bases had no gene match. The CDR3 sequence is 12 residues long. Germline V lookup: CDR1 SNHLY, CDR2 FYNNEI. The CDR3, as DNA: TGTGCCAGCAAGGCGGGAGTCTGGGAGCAGTACTTC. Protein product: CASKAGVWEQYF.